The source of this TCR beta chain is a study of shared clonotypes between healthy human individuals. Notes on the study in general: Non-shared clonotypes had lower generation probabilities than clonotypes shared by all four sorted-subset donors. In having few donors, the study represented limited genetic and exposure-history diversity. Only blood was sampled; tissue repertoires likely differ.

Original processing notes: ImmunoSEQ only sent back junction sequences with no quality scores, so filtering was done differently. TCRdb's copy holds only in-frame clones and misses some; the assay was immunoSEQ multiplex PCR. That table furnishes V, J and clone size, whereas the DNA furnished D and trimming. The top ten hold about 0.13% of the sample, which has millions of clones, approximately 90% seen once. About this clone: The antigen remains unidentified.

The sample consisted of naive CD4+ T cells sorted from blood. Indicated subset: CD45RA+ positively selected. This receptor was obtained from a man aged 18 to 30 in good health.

The CDR3 sequence is CASSWAQGGSVYTF. The DNA of the CDR3 is TGTGCCAGCAGCTGGGCACAAGGGGGGTCTGTCTACACCTTC. The chain couples TRBV7-9 to TRBJ1-2, with a tentative D call TRBD1 (6 bases). Germline V gene sequence: CDR1 SEHNR, CDR2 FQNEAQ (reference sequence). Trimming removed 4 bases at V and 10 bases at J, with 19 bases between. The CDR3 contains 14 residues.